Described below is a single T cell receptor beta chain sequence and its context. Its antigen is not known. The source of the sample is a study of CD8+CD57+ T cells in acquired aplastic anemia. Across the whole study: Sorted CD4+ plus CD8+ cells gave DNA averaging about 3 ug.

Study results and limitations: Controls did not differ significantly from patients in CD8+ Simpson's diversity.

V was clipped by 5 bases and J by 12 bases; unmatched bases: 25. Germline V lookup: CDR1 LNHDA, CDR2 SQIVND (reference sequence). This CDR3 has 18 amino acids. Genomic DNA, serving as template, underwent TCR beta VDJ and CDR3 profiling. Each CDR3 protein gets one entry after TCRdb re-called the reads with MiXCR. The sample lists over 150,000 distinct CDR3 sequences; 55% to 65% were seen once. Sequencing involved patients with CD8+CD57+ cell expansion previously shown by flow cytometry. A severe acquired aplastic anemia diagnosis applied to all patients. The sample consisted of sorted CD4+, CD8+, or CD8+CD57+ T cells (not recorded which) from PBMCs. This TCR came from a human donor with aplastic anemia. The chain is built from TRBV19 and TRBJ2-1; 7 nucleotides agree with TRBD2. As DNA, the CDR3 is TGTGCCAGTAGTTTCCCTTCTGTGACTAGCTGGAGTCGGGTTGGGCAGTTCTTC. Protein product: CASSFPSVTSWSRVGQFF.